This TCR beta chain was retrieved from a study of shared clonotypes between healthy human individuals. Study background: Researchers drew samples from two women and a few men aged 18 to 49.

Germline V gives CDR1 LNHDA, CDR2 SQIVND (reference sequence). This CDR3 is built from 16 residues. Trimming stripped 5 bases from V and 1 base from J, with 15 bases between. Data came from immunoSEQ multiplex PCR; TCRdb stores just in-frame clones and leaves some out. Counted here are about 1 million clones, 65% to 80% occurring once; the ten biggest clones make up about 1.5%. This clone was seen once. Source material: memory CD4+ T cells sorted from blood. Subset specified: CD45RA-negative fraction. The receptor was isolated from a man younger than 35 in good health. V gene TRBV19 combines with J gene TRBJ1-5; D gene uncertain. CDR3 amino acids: CASSGWSAGSNQPQHF. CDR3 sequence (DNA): TGTGCCAGTAGTGGATGGTCGGCCGGGAGCAATCAGCCCCAGCATTTT.